The present entry profiles one T cell receptor beta chain with its context. Its antigen remains unidentified. V was shortened by 0 bases and J by 5 bases, with 3 bases between the two germline ends. CDR1 and CDR2 from the germline V gene are SGHRS and YFSETQ. This CDR3 spans 11 amino acids. This sample is drawn from a study of OX40 agonist ivuxolimab in advanced cancers. Study results and limitations: Within 6 weeks, CD4+ and CD8+ blood T cells expanded clonally at 0.1 to 3.0 mg/kg.

Assay used: immunoSEQ multiplex PCR; TCRdb lists only in-frame clones, some missing. The sample lists about 12,000 clones, 70% to 80% occurring once. The sequence was collected from an adult with an advanced solid tumor such as melanoma, head and neck, liver or kidney cancer. Sequencing was performed on CD4+ or CD8+ T cells sorted from blood, taken in a trial of the OX40 agonist ivuxolimab. This chain uses TRBV5-1 with TRBJ2-7; no clear D gene. The CDR3 coding sequence is TGCGCCAGCAGCTTGGGGGACGAGCAGTACTTC. As protein: CASSLGDEQYF. Full variable domain (remainder filled in from reference TRBV5-1 and TRBJ2-7): KAGVTQTPRYLIKTRGQQVTLSCSPISGHRSVSWYQQTPGQGLQFLFEYFSETQRNKGNFPGRFSGRQFSNSRSEMNVSTLELGDSALYLCASSLGDEQYFGPGTRLTVT.